This T cell receptor (beta chain) was sequenced in a study of T cell repertoires and leukemia-associated antigens (dated by TCRdb to about 2019). In terms of the full investigation: About 5.1 to 7 million read pairs and roughly 3.3 to 5.0 million effective reads were obtained per sample, with 15 million to 20 million effective reads obtained overall. Using in vitro peptide stimulation of healthy T cells, the study sought to determine the antigen recognized by a TCR Vbeta21 clone earlier detected in CML patients.

Results and caveats for the whole study, not just this receptor: The antigen specificity and function of the expanded clones were not directly tested, and further investigation of both was required. The four groups showed no significant differences in numbers of Vbeta genes (roughly 60), Jbeta genes (approximately 15), VDJ rearrangements, or unique CDR3s.

As a first step, CD3+ T cells were rested overnight at approximately 2.3 million cells/mL in RPMI 1640 lacking fetal bovine serum. MACS immunomagnetic beads were used according to the manufacturer's instructions to isolate CD3+ T cells from PBMCs. Total RNA was extracted from the cultured T cells with TRIzol reagent. 5' rapid amplification of cDNA ends (5'RACE) was the method used to amplify TCRbeta libraries from the RNA. Before sequencing, library concentration and integrity were assessed using Qubit, an Agilent instrument, and quantitative PCR. A commercial service provider sequenced the qualified libraries on Illumina HiSeq or MiSeq. The study's own analysis went as follows. MiXCR version 1.8.2 was used to identify TCR sequences in each sample. For a clone to be considered qualified, a CDR3 longer than four amino acids, an in-frame nucleotide length, and the absence of a stop codon were required. An effective read was defined as a read containing the complete CDR3 structure. RT-PCR with 24 Vbeta primers, GeneScan spectratyping, and Sanger sequencing were used to validate the expanded clones. TCRdb ran its own pipeline on the public reads, namely fastp trimming at Q25 and MiXCR clone calling, and kept in-frame beta chains. Each CDR3 protein appears once, grouped with its most common genes and DNA. The authors' filters were not applied to this entry. For this sample the table gives around 12,000 distinct CDR3 sequences, of which approximately 42% were detected only once. The leading ten clones occupy roughly a quarter of the sample.

Note on this clonotype: No cognate antigen has been identified for it. The input lacks base qualities; no much larger clone sits a single base away.

Spanning cysteine to phenylalanine, the CDR3 consists of 13 amino acids. Just CDR3 DNA is preserved here, 39 bases in frame from base 1. The germline V gene sets CDR1 to SQVTM and CDR2 to ANQGSEA. V loses 6 bases, J loses 4 bases, and the germline ends lie 15 bases apart. The source is a female donor in good health. This chain joins TRBV29-1 to TRBJ2-5; the D element could tentatively be TRBD1 or TRBD2, as 5 bases agree for each. The specimen sequenced was CD3+ T cells sorted from blood and cultured. The DNA sequence is as follows: TGCAGCGTCCTAAGGGACGTTCCAGAGACCCAGTACTTC. Its coded protein is CSVLRDVPETQYF.